This T cell receptor beta chain appears in the sequencing data of a study of blood T cell dynamics during melanoma immunotherapy. Study observations and caveats: Disease-control patients, not progressors, showed rising cfDNA rearrangement scores by W3. The study could not tell melanoma-specific clones from general immune activation.

The assay was immunoSEQ multiplex PCR, and TCRdb's table has in-frame clones only and misses some. The sample contains around 300 clones, over 75% of which appear only once. The CDR3 runs 13 residues. With 1 base removed from V and 7 bases from J, the gap between germline ends came to 8 bases. Germline values: CDR1 MGHRA, CDR2 YSYEKL. The time point is: week 3, after first cycle of checkpoint inhibitor. Samples come from before therapy and from week 3 after the first blockade cycle. Patients had no prior systemic cancer treatment, immunosuppressants or other active cancers. Details on this clone: Its antigen is unidentified.

The source material was cell-free DNA from blood, sampled from a patient treated with checkpoint blockade. The rearrangement uses TRBV4-1 and TRBJ1-5; D is perhaps TRBD1 (5 bases). The sequence came from a human donor with melanoma. The CDR3, as DNA: TGCGCCAGCAGCCAAGGGGGGTTGCAGCCCCAGCATTTT. Encoded protein: CASSQGGLQPQHF.